One T cell receptor (beta chain) is described in this entry. Its antigen remains unidentified. This record belongs to a study of T-cell reconstitution after alpha-beta-depleted transplantation in children. General observations from the study: By about two months after transplant, alpha-beta T cells reportedly arose from several hundred graft clones that had expanded. There were some patients whose high TCRbeta diversity at day 60 came from surviving recipient T cells and thymic progenitors. When one year had passed after transplant, most T-cell counts and diversity came from newly produced T cells.

The CDR3 sequence is 13 residues long. The ends were cut back, 2 bases at V and 2 bases at J, with 8 bases in the middle. CDR1 SQVTM and CDR2 ANQGSEA come from the germline V gene. A TCRbeta library incorporating unique molecular identifiers was prepared. TCRdb called the PCR reads again in MiXCR, with one record for every CDR3 protein. The sample records hundreds of thousands of distinct CDR3 sequences, roughly a quarter being singletons. This chain links TRBV29-1 with TRBJ2-3; D is ambiguous. The source of this sequence is a female patient aged 2 to 10 who had a stem cell transplant for congenital amegakaryocytic thrombocytopenia, so the T cells may come from the graft donor. Sequenced here: PBMCs, mostly from graft donor cells, sampled 360 days after TCRalphabeta/CD19-depleted stem cell transplant. The CDR3 DNA follows: TGCAGCGTTGAATCTAACCCCACAGATACGCAGTATTTT. It is translated as CSVESNPTDTQYF.